The next 32 T cell receptor beta chains were all read from a single sample in a study of T cell responses to AZD1222 COVID-19 vaccine. The table came from immunoSEQ multiplex PCR; TCRdb's copy has only in-frame clones and leaves some out. The table has 250,000 to 300,000 clones, around 92% seen once. Sequencing used peripheral blood, obtained 28 days after the second AZD1222 dose. The source of these receptors is an adult who received the AZD1222 COVID-19 vaccine.

The chain carries TRBV15 and TRBJ2-2, with TRBD1 as a possible D gene (6 bases). The length of the CDR3 is 15 residues. Trimming left V 8 bases short and J 5 bases short, with 18 bases between. Germline CDR1 is LNHNV and CDR2 is YYDKDF (reference sequence). CDR3: CATSYGTPTTGELFF. The CDR3 coding sequence is TGTGCCACCTCGTACGGGACACCTACTACCGGGGAGCTGTTTTTT.

This clone was detected only once. Other DNA sequences in this specimen translate into the identical CDR3. The chain uses TRBV28 and TRBJ1-1; D gene ambiguous. Trimming cost V 6 bases and J 1 base, with 3 bases left between them. The germline CDR1 and CDR2 sequences are MDHEN and SYDVKM. The CDR3 is made up of 11 amino acids. The CDR3 DNA sequence: TGTGCCAGCAGCCCGAACACTGAAGCTTTCTTT. This sequence encodes CASSPNTEAFF.

V and J are TRBV29-1 and TRBJ1-1; D remains ambiguous. V lost 6 bases and J lost 1, with 9 bases in between. Germline loops: CDR1 SQVTM, CDR2 ANQGSEA. The CDR3 length is 12 residues. The CDR3 region is CSVGMGNTEAFF. Written as DNA, the CDR3 is TGCAGCGTGGGGATGGGGAACACTGAAGCTTTCTTT.

For the CDR3, the DNA is TGTGCCAGCAGCCCCTCGGCGTCTGACATTCAGTACTTC. Its translation: CASSPSASDIQYF. The chain couples TRBV9 to TRBJ2-4; D remains ambiguous. Per the germline V gene, CDR1 is SGDLS and CDR2 is YYNGEE. The CDR3 totals 13 residues. Trimming took 4 bases from V and 8 from J, leaving 13 bases between them.

The chain joins TRBV28 to TRBJ1-2; the match to TRBD1 covers 8 bases. CDR3 size: 14 residues. CDR1 is MDHEN, CDR2 SYDVKM, per germline. J lost 6 bases, V lost 10 bases, and 13 bases had no gene match. The CDR3 DNA sequence: TGTGCCACCGAAGGCGGGGACAGGACGGATGGCTACACCTTC. This translates into CATEGGDRTDGYTF.

The V call is TRBV4-1, the J call TRBJ1-5, with a weak D call TRBD1 (5 bases). Germline lookup yields CDR1 MGHRA and CDR2 YSYEKL. This CDR3 contains 14 residues. Trimming took off 0 bases at V and 6 bases at J, with 9 bases between the two ends. The DNA for the CDR3 is TGCGCCAGCAGCCAAGATCAGGGTGCTCAGCCCCAGCATTTT. It specifies CASSQDQGAQPQHF.

The rearrangement joins TRBV6-5 to TRBJ1-5; D remains unclear. This CDR3 is 13 amino acids long. The V end was cut by 4 bases, the J end by 4 bases, with 8 bases between. Per germline, CDR1 MNHEY and CDR2 SVGAGI. DNA of the CDR3: TGTGCCAGCAGTTCCGATCCAAATCAGCCCCAGCATTTT. Translating it yields CASSSDPNQPQHF.

The chain joins TRBV25-1 to TRBJ2-2, with D perhaps assigned TRBD1 or TRBD2 (5 bases each). Germline V gene lookup returns CDR1 MGHDK and CDR2 SYGVNS. The length of the CDR3 is 15 residues. V was shortened by 3 bases and J by 2 bases, with 10 bases between the two germline ends. Here the CDR3 reads CASSEGTGNTGELFF. The CDR3 nucleotides read TGTGCCAGCAGTGAGGGGACGGGAAACACCGGGGAGCTGTTTTTT.

This clone has only one observation. The V gene is TRBV5-1, the J gene TRBJ1-2; D is perhaps TRBD1 (5 bases). This CDR3 region has 13 residues. The V gene lost 4 bases and the J gene lost 4 bases, with 11 bases spanning the gap. Per the germline V gene, CDR1 is SGHRS and CDR2 is YFSETQ. The CDR3 bases are TGCGCCAGCAGCCCCGGGGCGATCTATGGCTACACCTTC. Translated, it gives CASSPGAIYGYTF.

V and J are TRBV5-4 and TRBJ2-2, with 12 bases matching TRBD2. Germline V gives CDR1 SGHNT, CDR2 YYREEE (reference sequence). The V segment lost 4 bases and the J segment 4 bases; nucleotides outside the gene matches: 5. The CDR3 has 16 residues. The CDR3 DNA sequence: TGTGCCAGCAGCGCTCGGACTAGCGGGACCACCGGGGAGCTGTTTTTT. Residues: CASSARTSGTTGELFF.

The chain joins TRBV4-1 to TRBJ2-5, with D possibly called TRBD1 or TRBD2 (7 bases each). Germline V gene lookup returns CDR1 MGHRA and CDR2 YSYEKL. CDR3 length: 14 residues. The germline V and J ends were trimmed by 7 bases and 2 bases, with 14 bases remaining between them. The CDR3: CASNSRGGQETQYF. DNA for the CDR3: TGCGCCAGCAACTCCAGGGGGGGACAAGAGACCCAGTACTTC.

This chain connects TRBV19 to TRBJ1-1; D gene uncertain. Trimming stripped 6 bases from V and 1 base from J, with 9 bases between. This CDR3 has 13 amino acids. Germline V CDR1 and CDR2: LNHDA, SQIVND (reference sequence). The CDR3: CASREIPNTEAFF. Here the CDR3 DNA reads TGTGCCAGTAGGGAAATACCGAACACTGAAGCTTTCTTT. Looking up the rest from reference TRBV19 and TRBJ1-1 gives the full variable domain: DGGITQSPKYLFRKEGQNVTLSCEQNLNHDAMYWYRQDPGQGLRLIYYSQIVNDFQKGDIAEGYSVSREKKESFPLTVTSAQKNPTAFYLCASREIPNTEAFFGQGTRLTVV.

V is TRBV2 and J is TRBJ1-4, with D tentatively TRBD1 (5 bases). V shed 1 base and J shed 8 bases, with 8 bases lying between them. The germline V gene encodes CDR1 SNHLY and CDR2 FYNNEI. The CDR3 has 13 amino acids. CDR3 nucleotides: TGTGCCAGCAGTGAAGTAGGGACGGAAAAACTGTTTTTT. This translates into CASSEVGTEKLFF.

This chain uses TRBV4-2 with TRBJ1-2; D perhaps matches TRBD1 (6 bases). Germline V lookup: CDR1 LGHNA, CDR2 YNFKEQ. V was shortened by 3 bases and J by 6 bases, with 17 bases between the two germline ends. This CDR3 comprises 15 residues. The DNA of the CDR3 is TGTGCCAGCAGCCACGTTCGGGAAGGGGGGGATGGCTACACCTTC. It is translated as CASSHVREGGDGYTF.

The J gene is TRBJ1-2, the V gene TRBV25-1; TRBD1 is a possible D gene (5 bases). The CDR3 totals 14 residues. The V end was cut by 6 bases, the J end by 8 bases, with 19 bases between. Germline CDR1 is MGHDK and CDR2 is SYGVNS. As DNA, the CDR3 is TGTGCCAGCAGCGCGGACACCCTCTCGTGGGGCTACACCTTC. Its protein product is CASSADTLSWGYTF.

The gene calls are TRBV5-6 and TRBJ2-7, with D perhaps matching TRBD1 (6 bases). The CDR3 runs 14 residues. The ends were cut back, 4 bases at V and 3 bases at J, with 14 bases in the middle. Germline V CDR1 and CDR2: SGHDT, YYEEEE. CDR3 nucleotide sequence: TGTGCCAGCAGCCCTATCGAACAGGGCTACGAGCAGTACTTC. Encoded protein: CASSPIEQGYEQYF. The full variable domain, rest sourced from reference TRBV5-6 and TRBJ2-7, is DAGVTQSPTHLIKTRGQQVTLRCSPKSGHDTVSWYQQALGQGPQFIFQYYEEEERQRGNFPDRFSGHQFPNYSSELNVNALLLGDSALYLCASSPIEQGYEQYFGPGTRLTVT.

The chain recombines TRBV28 with TRBJ1-2; a possible D gene is TRBD1 (6 bases). Germline CDR1 MDHEN, CDR2 SYDVKM. The CDR3 has 14 amino acids. V was trimmed by 1 base and J by 8 bases, leaving 14 bases between them. CDR3 DNA sequence: TGTGCCAGCAGTTTATCGGGACAAATGAAGGGCTACACCTTC. Its translation: CASSLSGQMKGYTF.

This clone was seen just once. The V and J genes are TRBV11-1 and TRBJ2-7; D gene uncertain. The germline V and J ends were trimmed by 1 base and 6 bases, with 4 bases remaining between them. The CDR3 consists of 11 residues. Germline CDR1 SGHAT, CDR2 FQDESV (reference sequence). The DNA for the CDR3 is TGTGCCAGCAGCTTAGACAGCGAGCAGTACTTC. Translating it yields CASSLDSEQYF.

The V gene is TRBV6-5, the J gene TRBJ1-5; D gene ambiguous. The V gene's germline CDR1 is MNHEY and CDR2 SVGAGI. The CDR3 sequence is 13 residues long. V was shortened by 4 bases and J by 2 bases, with 6 bases between the two germline ends. Here the CDR3 DNA reads TGTGCCAGCAGTTCTAATCGCAATCAGCCCCAGCATTTT. Translated, it gives CASSSNRNQPQHF.

The chain is built from TRBV28 and TRBJ1-5, with D unclear. The germline CDR1 and CDR2 sequences are MDHEN and SYDVKM. The ends were cut back, 5 bases at V and 8 bases at J, with 7 bases in the middle. CDR3 length: 11 residues. Written as DNA, the CDR3 is TGTGCCAGCAGTACCCATGAGCCCCAGCATTTT. Translating it yields CASSTHEPQHF.

J is TRBJ2-1 and V is TRBV7-8, with 9 positions matching TRBD1. CDR1 is SGHVS and CDR2 is FQNEAQ in the germline V gene. J gave up 8 bases and V 0 bases, and 8 bases lay outside the gene matches. The CDR3 totals 16 residues. The CDR3 coding sequence is TGTGCCAGCAGCTTAGCAAGGACAGGGGCTATAGATGAGCAGTTCTTC. Its protein product is CASSLARTGAIDEQFF.

This chain uses TRBV7-2 with TRBJ1-4; a weak D match, TRBD1 (5 bases). Germline values: CDR1 SGHTA, CDR2 FQGNSA. The ends were cut back, 6 bases at V and 8 bases at J, with 19 bases in the middle. This CDR3 region has 15 residues. CDR3 protein: CASSPETGRNEKLFF. CDR3 DNA: TGTGCCAGCAGTCCGGAAACAGGCAGGAACGAAAAACTGTTTTTT.

The chain links TRBV9 to TRBJ1-2; a weak D match, TRBD1 (5 bases). CDR3 length equals 13 residues. V was trimmed by 0 bases and J by 4 bases, leaving 7 bases between them. CDR1 and CDR2 (germline): SGDLS, YYNGEE. The CDR3 DNA is TGTGCCAGCAGCGTAGATGGGACCTATGGCTACACCTTC. Protein sequence: CASSVDGTYGYTF.

This clone was counted once. The chain combines TRBV6-6 with TRBJ1-3; D gene uncertain. CDR1 is MNHNY, CDR2 SVGAGI, per germline (reference sequence). The CDR3 has 14 residues. The V end was cut by 5 bases, the J end by 0 bases, with 8 bases between. This CDR3 reads CASSHILSGNTIYF. CDR3 nucleotide sequence: TGTGCCAGCAGTCATATCCTCTCTGGAAACACCATATATTTT.

In its sample, this clone was seen once. The chain uses TRBV28 and TRBJ2-7; a weak D match, TRBD2 (5 bases). Trimming shortened V by 10 bases and J by 10 bases, and 14 bases separated the two germline ends. Germline V gene sequence: CDR1 MDHEN, CDR2 SYDVKM. The CDR3 has 10 amino acids. Written as DNA, the CDR3 is TGTGCCACCTTCGAGGGTGCTCAGTACTTC. It is translated as CATFEGAQYF.

The chain couples TRBV4-1 to TRBJ2-3; either TRBD1 or TRBD2 may fit D (6 bases each). The CDR3 sequence is 20 residues long. The germline gives CDR1 MGHRA, CDR2 YSYEKL. V was trimmed by 2 bases and J by 3 bases, leaving 27 bases between them. The CDR3 DNA sequence: TGCGCCAGCAGCCAACCTCGGGACACTTTGTCGGGAGAGACGACAGATACGCAGTATTTT. Residues: CASSQPRDTLSGETTDTQYF.

The chain is built from TRBV19 and TRBJ1-5; D uncertain. This CDR3 contains 15 residues. In germline, CDR1 is LNHDA, CDR2 SQIVND (reference sequence). V dropped 5 bases and J dropped 6 bases, with 17 bases sitting between them. DNA for the CDR3: TGTGCCAGTAGTCCCACTCTCCGTGGAGGTCAGCCCCAGCATTTT. Its translation is CASSPTLRGGQPQHF.

The rearrangement uses TRBV5-1 and TRBJ2-5; unclear D gene. V lost 5 bases and J lost 3, with 11 bases in between. Looked up from germline, CDR1 is SGHRS and CDR2 is YFSETQ. The CDR3 consists of 13 residues. CDR3 coding DNA: TGCGCCAGCAGTGGTCCGGGTGAAGAGACCCAGTACTTC. It is translated as CASSGPGEETQYF.

The chain joins TRBV18 to TRBJ1-6, with no clear D. Trimming pared 2 bases from V and 7 bases from J, leaving 6 bases between. The CDR3 is 13 amino acids. Germline V gene sequence: CDR1 KGHSH, CDR2 LQKENI. The CDR3 region is CASSPIDNSPLHF. As DNA, the CDR3 is TGTGCCAGCTCACCAATCGACAATTCACCCCTCCACTTT.

V and J are TRBV3-1 (or the pseudogene TRBV3-2) and TRBJ1-6; tentative D call: TRBD1 (6 bases). CDR3 length: 14 residues. The germline CDR1 and CDR2 sequences are LGHDT and YNNKEL (reference sequence). The ends were cut back, 4 bases at V and 6 bases at J, with 10 bases in the middle. The CDR3: CASSRTDANSPLHF. CDR3 coding DNA: TGTGCCAGCAGCCGGACAGATGCTAATTCACCCCTCCACTTT.

The chain couples TRBV7-2 to TRBJ2-5; D gene unclear. From germline, CDR1 is SGHTA and CDR2 FQGNSA. The CDR3 has 14 amino acids. Trimming took off 5 bases at V and 3 bases at J, with 13 bases between the two ends. DNA for the CDR3: TGTGCCAGCAGCAAGCAGACGGGTGAAGAGACCCAGTACTTC. Its translation is CASSKQTGEETQYF.

This clone appeared many times. The V gene is TRBV2, the J gene TRBJ2-5; D gene ambiguous. The CDR3 is made up of 12 amino acids. Germline CDR1 is SNHLY and CDR2 is FYNNEI. V was shortened by 9 bases and J by 3 bases, with 11 bases between the two germline ends. Here the CDR3 reads CARRRTEETQYF. The CDR3 nucleotides read TGTGCCAGGAGACGGACGGAAGAGACCCAGTACTTC.